This T cell receptor beta chain was identified during a study of blood T cell repertoires in COVID-19. Study overall: Acute and convalescent COVID-19 specimens originated in the United States, Italy and Spain. Sources were T cells, B-cell-depleted T cells, or PBMCs; the material itself was cDNA or gDNA.

The CDR3 extends over 14 amino acids. Germline V gene sequence: CDR1 MDHEN, CDR2 SYDVKM. Unmatched junction bases numbered 3, after V lost 6 bases and J lost 2 bases. Per the authors' pipeline: Reference gene primer amplification yielded estimated nucleated cell counts. Profiled with immunoSEQ multiplex PCR; TCRdb holds only in-frame clones, not every one. V and J calls and clone size come straight from that table; D and trimming were deduced from the DNA. The data show roughly 86,000 clones, approximately 89% seen once. The sequencing input was peripheral blood. The chain links TRBV28 to TRBJ2-2, with 7 bases matching TRBD2. This sequence originates from a man between 50 and 59 years old with active or convalescent COVID-19. Here the CDR3 DNA reads TGTGCCAGCAGGACTAGCCCTAACACCGGGGAGCTGTTTTTT. It translates to CASRTSPNTGELFF.